This T cell receptor (beta chain) originates from a study of radiation and T cells in renal cell carcinoma. The ends were cut back, 6 bases at V and 0 bases at J, with 15 bases in the middle. Per the germline V gene, CDR1 is MNHEY and CDR2 is SVGAGI. The CDR3 length is 15 residues. As for time point: blood 4 weeks post-SBRT, at nephrectomy. Described treatment: 15 Gy SBRT to primary tumor, nephrectomy 4 weeks later. This clone was detected once. Assay used: immunoSEQ multiplex PCR; TCRdb lists only in-frame clones, some missing. The sample carries approximately 85,000 clones, 80% to 90% recorded once. Material: blood, obtained from a patient whose treatment included radiotherapy and nephrectomy. The rearrangement links TRBV6-5 to TRBJ2-7, with D possibly being TRBD2 (5 bases). This receptor was identified in a woman between 65 and 79 years old with renal cell carcinoma. The DNA of the CDR3 is TGTGCCAGCAGGAACGGACGGGGAAGCTCCTACGAGCAGTACTTC. Translated, it gives CASRNGRGSSYEQYF.